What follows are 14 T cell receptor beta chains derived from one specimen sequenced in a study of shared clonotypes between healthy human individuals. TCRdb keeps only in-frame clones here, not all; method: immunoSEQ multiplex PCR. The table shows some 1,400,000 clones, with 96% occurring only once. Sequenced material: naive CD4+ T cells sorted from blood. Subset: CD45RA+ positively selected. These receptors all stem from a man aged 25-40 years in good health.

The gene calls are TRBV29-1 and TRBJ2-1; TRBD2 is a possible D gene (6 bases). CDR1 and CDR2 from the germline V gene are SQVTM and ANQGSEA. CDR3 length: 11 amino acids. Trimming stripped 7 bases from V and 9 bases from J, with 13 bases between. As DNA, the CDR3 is TGCAGCGCAGGGACTTGGGGTGAGCAGTTCTTC. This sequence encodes CSAGTWGEQFF.

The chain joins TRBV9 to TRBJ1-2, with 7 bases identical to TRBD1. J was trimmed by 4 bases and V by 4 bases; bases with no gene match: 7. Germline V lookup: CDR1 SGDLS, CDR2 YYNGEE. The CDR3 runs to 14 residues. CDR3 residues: CASSPSGGLYGYTF. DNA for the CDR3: TGTGCCAGCAGCCCATCAGGGGGACTCTATGGCTACACCTTC.

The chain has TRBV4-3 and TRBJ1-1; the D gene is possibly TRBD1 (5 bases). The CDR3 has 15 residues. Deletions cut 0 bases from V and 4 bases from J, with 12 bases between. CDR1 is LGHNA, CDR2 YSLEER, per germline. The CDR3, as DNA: TGCGCCAGCAGCCAAGATAGGGCAGGGCTCACTGAAGCTTTCTTT. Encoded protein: CASSQDRAGLTEAFF.

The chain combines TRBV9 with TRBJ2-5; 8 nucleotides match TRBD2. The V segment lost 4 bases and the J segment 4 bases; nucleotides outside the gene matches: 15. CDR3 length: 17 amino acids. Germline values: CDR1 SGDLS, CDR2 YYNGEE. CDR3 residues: CASSPPRGTRLGETQYF. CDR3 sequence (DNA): TGTGCCAGCAGCCCCCCCCGGGGGACTAGATTGGGAGAGACCCAGTACTTC. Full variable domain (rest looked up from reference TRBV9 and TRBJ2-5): DSGVTQTPKHLITATGQRVTLRCSPRSGDLSVYWYQQSLDQGLQFLIQYYNGEERAKGNILERFSAQQFPDLHSELNLSSLELGDSALYFCASSPPRGTRLGETQYFGPGTRLLVL.

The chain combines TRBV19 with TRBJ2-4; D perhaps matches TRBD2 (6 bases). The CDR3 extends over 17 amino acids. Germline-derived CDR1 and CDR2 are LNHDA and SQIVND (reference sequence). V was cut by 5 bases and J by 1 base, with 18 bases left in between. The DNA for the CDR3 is TGTGCCAGTAGTGGGGAGACTAGTCTCGCTGCCAAAAACATTCAGTACTTC. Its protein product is CASSGETSLAAKNIQYF.

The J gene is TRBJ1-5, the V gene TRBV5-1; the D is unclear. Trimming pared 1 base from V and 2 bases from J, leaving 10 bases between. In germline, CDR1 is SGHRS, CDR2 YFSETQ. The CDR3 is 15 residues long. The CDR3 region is CASSLSSTGNQPQHF. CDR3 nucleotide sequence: TGCGCCAGCAGCTTGAGTAGTACGGGCAATCAGCCCCAGCATTTT.

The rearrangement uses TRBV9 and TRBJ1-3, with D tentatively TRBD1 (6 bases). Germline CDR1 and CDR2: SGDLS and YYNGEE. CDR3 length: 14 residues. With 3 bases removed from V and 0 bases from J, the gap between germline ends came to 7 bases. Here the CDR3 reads CASSADSSGNTIYF. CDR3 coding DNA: TGTGCCAGCAGCGCGGACAGCTCTGGAAACACCATATATTTT.

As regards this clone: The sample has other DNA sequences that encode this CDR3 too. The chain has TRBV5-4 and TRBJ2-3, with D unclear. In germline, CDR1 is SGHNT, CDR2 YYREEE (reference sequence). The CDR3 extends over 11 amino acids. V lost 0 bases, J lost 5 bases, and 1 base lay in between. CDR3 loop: CASSLGDTQYF. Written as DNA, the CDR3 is TGTGCCAGCAGCTTGGGAGATACGCAGTATTTT.

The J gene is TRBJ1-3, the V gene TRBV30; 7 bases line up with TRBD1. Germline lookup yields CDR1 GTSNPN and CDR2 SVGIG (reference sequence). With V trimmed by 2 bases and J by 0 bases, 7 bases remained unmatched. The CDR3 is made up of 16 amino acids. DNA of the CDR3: TGTGCCTGGAGTTTGGGACAGTTAAGCTCTGGAAACACCATATATTTT. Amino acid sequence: CAWSLGQLSSGNTIYF.

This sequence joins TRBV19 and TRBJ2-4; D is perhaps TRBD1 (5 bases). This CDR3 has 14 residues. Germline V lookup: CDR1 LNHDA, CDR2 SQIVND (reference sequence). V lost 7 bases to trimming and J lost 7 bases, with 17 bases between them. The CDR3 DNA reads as TGTGCCAGTAACCTGTGGGGCAGCCAGAACATTCAGTACTTC. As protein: CASNLWGSQNIQYF.

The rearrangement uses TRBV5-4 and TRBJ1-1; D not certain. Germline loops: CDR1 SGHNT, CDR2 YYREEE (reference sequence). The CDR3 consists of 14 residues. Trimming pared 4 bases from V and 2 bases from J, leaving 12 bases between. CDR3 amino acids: CASSPGRSNTEAFF. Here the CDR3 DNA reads TGTGCCAGCAGCCCCGGACGGAGTAACACTGAAGCTTTCTTT.

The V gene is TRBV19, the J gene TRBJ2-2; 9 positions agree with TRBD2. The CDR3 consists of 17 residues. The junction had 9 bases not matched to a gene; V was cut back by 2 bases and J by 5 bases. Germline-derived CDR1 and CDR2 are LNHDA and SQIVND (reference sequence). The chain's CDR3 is CASSIREGLAGTGELFF. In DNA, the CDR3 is TGTGCCAGTAGTATAAGGGAGGGGCTAGCGGGAACCGGGGAGCTGTTTTTT.

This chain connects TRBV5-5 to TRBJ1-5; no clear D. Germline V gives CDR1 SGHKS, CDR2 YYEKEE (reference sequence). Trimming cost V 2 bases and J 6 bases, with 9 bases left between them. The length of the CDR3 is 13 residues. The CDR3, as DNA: TGTGCCAGCAGCTTTTTTTCAAGTCAGCCCCAGCATTTT. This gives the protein CASSFFSSQPQHF.

The CDR3 DNA reads as TGTGCCTGGAGCAGACAGGGCGGCTCCTACGAGCAGTACTTC. It encodes CAWSRQGGSYEQYF. This rearrangement joins TRBV30 to TRBJ2-7, with 7 bases that match TRBD1. The junction had 5 bases not matched to a gene; V was cut back by 3 bases and J by 0 bases. CDR1 and CDR2 from the germline V gene are GTSNPN and SVGIG (reference sequence). The CDR3 has 14 amino acids.